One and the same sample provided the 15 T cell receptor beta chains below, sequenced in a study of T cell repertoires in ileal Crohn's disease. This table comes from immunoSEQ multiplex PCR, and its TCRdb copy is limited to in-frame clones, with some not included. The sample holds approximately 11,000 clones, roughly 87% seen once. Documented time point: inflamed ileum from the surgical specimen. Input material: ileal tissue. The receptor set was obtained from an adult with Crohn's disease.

The CDR3 DNA follows: TGTGCCAGCAGCTTATTAGCGGTTAGCTCCTACAATGAGCAGTTCTTC. Its protein product is CASSLLAVSSYNEQFF. The chain couples TRBV7-2 to TRBJ2-1; D possibly corresponds to TRBD2 (6 bases). The V gene's germline CDR1 is SGHTA and CDR2 FQGNSA. V dropped 2 bases and J dropped 0 bases, with 11 bases sitting between them. The length of the CDR3 is 16 residues.

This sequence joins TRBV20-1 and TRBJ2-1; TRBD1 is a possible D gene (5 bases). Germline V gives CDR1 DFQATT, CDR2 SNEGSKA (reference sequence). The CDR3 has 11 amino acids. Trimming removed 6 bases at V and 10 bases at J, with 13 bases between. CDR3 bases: TGCAGTGCGGACCGACAGCAAGAGCAGTTCTTC. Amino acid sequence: CSADRQQEQFF.

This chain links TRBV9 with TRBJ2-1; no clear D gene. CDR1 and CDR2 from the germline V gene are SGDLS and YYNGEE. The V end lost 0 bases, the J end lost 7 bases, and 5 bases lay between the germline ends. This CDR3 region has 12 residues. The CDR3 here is CASSVDVNEQFF. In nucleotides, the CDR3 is TGTGCCAGCAGCGTAGATGTGAATGAGCAGTTCTTC. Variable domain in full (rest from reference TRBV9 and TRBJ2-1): DSGVTQTPKHLITATGQRVTLRCSPRSGDLSVYWYQQSLDQGLQFLIQYYNGEERAKGNILERFSAQQFPDLHSELNLSSLELGDSALYFCASSVDVNEQFFGPGTRLTVL.

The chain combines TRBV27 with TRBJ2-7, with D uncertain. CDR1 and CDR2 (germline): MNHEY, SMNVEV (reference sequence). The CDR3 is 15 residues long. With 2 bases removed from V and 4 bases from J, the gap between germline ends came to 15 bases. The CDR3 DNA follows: TGTGCCAGCAGTTTAAAATGGGGAACCCCATACGAGCAGTACTTC. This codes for CASSLKWGTPYEQYF.

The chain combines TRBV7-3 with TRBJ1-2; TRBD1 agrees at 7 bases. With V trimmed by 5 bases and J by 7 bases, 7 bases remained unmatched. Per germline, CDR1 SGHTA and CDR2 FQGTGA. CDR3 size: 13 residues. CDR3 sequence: CASSRGGGSGYTF. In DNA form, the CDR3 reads TGTGCCAGCAGCCGAGGAGGGGGCTCTGGCTACACCTTC.

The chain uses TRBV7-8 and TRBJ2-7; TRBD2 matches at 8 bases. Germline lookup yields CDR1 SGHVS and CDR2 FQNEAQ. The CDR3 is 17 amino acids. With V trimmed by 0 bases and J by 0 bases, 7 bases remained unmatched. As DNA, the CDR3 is TGTGCCAGCAGCTTAGCCTATGTAGCGGGGCTCTCCTACGAGCAGTACTTC. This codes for CASSLAYVAGLSYEQYF. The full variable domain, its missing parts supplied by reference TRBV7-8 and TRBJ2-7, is GAGVSQSPRYKVAKRGQDVALRCDPISGHVSLFWYQQALGQGPEFLTYFQNEAQLDKSGLPSDRFFAERPEGSVSTLKIQRTQQEDSAVYLCASSLAYVAGLSYEQYFGPGTRLTVT.

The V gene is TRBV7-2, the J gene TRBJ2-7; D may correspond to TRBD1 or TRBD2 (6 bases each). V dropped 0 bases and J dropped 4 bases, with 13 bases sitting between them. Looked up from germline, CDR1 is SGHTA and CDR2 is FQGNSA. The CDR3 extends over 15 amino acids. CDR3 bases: TGTGCCAGCAGCTTAGCGGCGGGGACAAAATACGAGCAGTACTTC. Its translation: CASSLAAGTKYEQYF.

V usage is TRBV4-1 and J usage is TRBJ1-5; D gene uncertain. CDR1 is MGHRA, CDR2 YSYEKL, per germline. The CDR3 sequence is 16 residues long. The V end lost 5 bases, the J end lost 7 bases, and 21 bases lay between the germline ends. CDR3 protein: CASSSPERSLGQPQHF. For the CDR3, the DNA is TGCGCCAGCAGCTCCCCCGAGAGGTCCCTTGGACAGCCCCAGCATTTT.

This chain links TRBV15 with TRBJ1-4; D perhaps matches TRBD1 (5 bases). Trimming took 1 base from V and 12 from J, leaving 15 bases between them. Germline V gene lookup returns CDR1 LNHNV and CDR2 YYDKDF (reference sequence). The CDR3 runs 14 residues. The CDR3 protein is CATSRGGTGGQLFF. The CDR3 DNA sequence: TGTGCCACCAGCAGAGGGGGGACCGGTGGACAACTGTTTTTT.

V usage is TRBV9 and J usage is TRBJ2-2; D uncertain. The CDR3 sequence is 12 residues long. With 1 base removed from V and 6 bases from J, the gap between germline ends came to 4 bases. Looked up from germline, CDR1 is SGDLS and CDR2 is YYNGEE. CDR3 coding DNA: TGTGCCAGCAGCGTATTGGCCGGGGAGCTGTTTTTT. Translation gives CASSVLAGELFF.

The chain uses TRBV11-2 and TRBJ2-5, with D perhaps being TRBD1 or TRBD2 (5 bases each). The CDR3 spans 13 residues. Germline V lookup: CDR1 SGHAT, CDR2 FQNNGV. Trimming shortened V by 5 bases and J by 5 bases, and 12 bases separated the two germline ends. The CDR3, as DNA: TGTGCCAGCAGCCGGGGCAGTGTGGAGACCCAGTACTTC. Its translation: CASSRGSVETQYF.

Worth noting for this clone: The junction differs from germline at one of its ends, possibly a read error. DNA for the CDR3: TGTGCTAGCAGCTTTTTAGCGGGGGGGGAGACCCAGTACTTC. Translation gives CASSFLAGGETQYF. The genes are TRBV7-7 and TRBJ2-5; TRBD2 matches at 11 bases. Per the germline V gene, CDR1 is SSHAT and CDR2 is FNYEAQ (reference sequence). This CDR3 has 14 amino acids.

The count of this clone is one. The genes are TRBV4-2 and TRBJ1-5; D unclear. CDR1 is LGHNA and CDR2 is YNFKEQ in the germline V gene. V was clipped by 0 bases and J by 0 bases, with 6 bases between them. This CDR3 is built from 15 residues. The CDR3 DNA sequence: TGTGCCAGCAGCCAAGAATGGGTTAGCAATCAGCCCCAGCATTTT. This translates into CASSQEWVSNQPQHF.

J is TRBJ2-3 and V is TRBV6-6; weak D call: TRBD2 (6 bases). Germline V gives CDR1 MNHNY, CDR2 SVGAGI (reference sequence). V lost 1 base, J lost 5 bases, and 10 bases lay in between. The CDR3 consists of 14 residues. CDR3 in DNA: TGTGCCAGCAGTTACTTCCGGGAGAAAGATACGCAGTATTTT. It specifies CASSYFREKDTQYF.

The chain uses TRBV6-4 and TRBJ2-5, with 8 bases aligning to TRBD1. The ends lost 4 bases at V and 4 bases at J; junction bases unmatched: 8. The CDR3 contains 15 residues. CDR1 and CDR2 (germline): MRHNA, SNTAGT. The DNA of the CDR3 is TGTGCCAGCAGTGTTGAGACAGGGGATCCAGAGACCCAGTACTTC. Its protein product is CASSVETGDPETQYF.